These T cell receptor beta chains were read from a single sample in a study of T-cell reconstitution after alpha-beta-depleted transplantation in children. Via MiXCR, TCRdb re-called the PCR reads, giving one row per CDR3 protein. Of 550,000 to 800,000 distinct CDR3 sequences listed, around 13% were seen once; the top ten hold approximately 0.8%. This specimen was PBMCs, taken before TCRalphabeta/CD19-depleted stem cell transplant. These receptors were taken from a girl aged 2 to 10 with congenital amegakaryocytic thrombocytopenia, due to receive a stem cell transplant. Both conserved end residues are part of each CDR3. D genes are given only for firm matches. Clone sizes are given selectively: once, few, many, or a class where the clone is expanded.

j_call clone_size v_call d_call cdr3_aa cdr3_nt
TRBJ2-2 few TRBV27 . CASSLSRGGELFF TGTGCCAGCAGTTTATCCCGTGGAGGGGAGCTGTTTTTT
TRBJ2-2 few TRBV10-3 TRBD2 CAISDRTSGTPTGELFF TGTGCCATCAGTGACAGGACTAGCGGGACACCGACCGGGGAGCTGTTTTTT
TRBJ2-1 many TRBV7-9 . CASSPTTRLPYNEQFF TGTGCCAGCAGCCCGACTACGCGGCTACCTTACAATGAGCAGTTCTTC
TRBJ2-1 few TRBV7-9 . CASSLLPGVSYYNEQFF TGTGCCAGCAGCTTACTCCCGGGGGTATCATACTACAATGAGCAGTTCTTC
TRBJ2-7 . TRBV10-3 . CAISESSVGVAYEQYF TGTGCCATCAGTGAGTCATCTGTTGGGGTTGCCTACGAGCAGTACTTC
TRBJ2-7 many TRBV27 . CASAIQGPPHYEQYF TGTGCCAGCGCGATACAGGGCCCTCCCCACTACGAGCAGTACTTC
TRBJ2-5 . TRBV6-2/TRBV6-3 . CASRGGGKETQYF TGTGCCAGTCGGGGAGGGGGAAAAGAGACCCAGTACTTC
TRBJ2-1 many TRBV3-1 TRBD2 CASSTSLAGYEQFF TGTGCCAGCAGTACCTCTCTAGCGGGATATGAGCAGTTCTTC
TRBJ2-1 many TRBV20-1 TRBD2 CSATIWAGVSYNEQFF TGCAGTGCTACGATTTGGGCGGGAGTATCCTACAATGAGCAGTTCTTC
TRBJ2-3 many TRBV5-1 . CASSLGANQGTDTQYF TGCGCCAGCAGCTTAGGGGCGAACCAAGGCACAGATACGCAGTATTTT
TRBJ1-1 many TRBV12-3/TRBV12-4 TRBD1 CASSLIGGGEAFF TGTGCCAGCAGTTTGATAGGGGGCGGTGAAGCTTTCTTT
TRBJ2-5 . TRBV29-1 . CSVEGRSSQETQYF TGCAGCGTTGAAGGGAGAAGCAGCCAAGAGACCCAGTACTTC
TRBJ2-2 many TRBV21-1 . CASSKEFGTPRGGELFF TGTGCCAGCAGCAAAGAGTTTGGGACCCCGCGAGGAGGGGAGCTGTTTTTT
TRBJ2-5 many TRBV12-3/TRBV12-4 TRBD2 CASSLSGLAGLWETQYF TGTGCCAGCAGTTTATCGGGTCTAGCGGGTCTCTGGGAGACCCAGTACTTC
TRBJ2-1 many TRBV28 TRBD2 CASGFGTILYNEQFF TGTGCCAGCGGGTTTGGGACTATCCTTTACAATGAGCAGTTCTTC
TRBJ2-7 few TRBV14 TRBD1 CASSHRTGTGAIEQYF TGTGCCAGCAGCCACAGAACCGGGACAGGGGCTATCGAGCAGTACTTC
TRBJ2-6 few TRBV5-5 . CASSLPTGANVLTF TGTGCCAGCAGCTTGCCCACCGGGGCCAACGTCCTGACTTTC
TRBJ1-5 few TRBV20-1 TRBD1 CSAGAQGSQPQHF TGCAGTGCTGGGGCACAGGGGAGTCAGCCCCAGCATTTT
TRBJ1-1 . TRBV7-9 . CASSQSRYLMNTEAFF TGTGCCAGCAGCCAATCTCGGTACCTTATGAACACTGAAGCTTTCTTT
TRBJ1-4 few TRBV15 . CATSRDGTVKESLFF TGTGCCACCAGCAGAGATGGAACAGTAAAGGAATCGCTGTTTTTT
TRBJ2-6 few TRBV6-5 TRBD1 CASSSTGSSGANVLTF TGTGCCAGCAGTTCGACAGGGTCCTCTGGGGCCAACGTCCTGACTTTC
TRBJ2-5 few TRBV5-5 . CASSTDYSEETQYF TGTGCCAGCAGCACGGACTACTCTGAGGAGACCCAGTACTTC
TRBJ2-1 . TRBV28 . CASSFGSYSYNEQFF TGTGCCAGCAGTTTCGGGAGCTACTCCTACAATGAGCAGTTCTTC
TRBJ2-2 . TRBV7-9 . CASSVQGYGGELFF TGTGCCAGCAGCGTACAGGGTTATGGCGGGGAGCTGTTTTTT
TRBJ2-1 few TRBV5-1 . CASSHGGKSYNEQFF TGCGCCAGCAGCCACGGAGGAAAATCCTACAATGAGCAGTTCTTC
TRBJ1-1 many TRBV12-3/TRBV12-4 . CASSSRRGAEGDTEAFF TGTGCCAGCAGTTCCCGGAGGGGGGCCGAAGGGGACACTGAAGCTTTCTTT
TRBJ1-1 few TRBV19 . CASVGDLRTEAFF TGTGCCAGCGTAGGGGACCTACGCACTGAAGCTTTCTTT
TRBJ2-5 . TRBV10-3 . CAIRKEGQIQETQYF TGTGCCATCAGGAAGGAGGGACAAATTCAAGAGACCCAGTACTTC
TRBJ1-5 many TRBV11-2 . CASSWGHSQPQHF TGTGCCAGCAGCTGGGGACATTCTCAACCCCAGCATTTT
TRBJ1-6 . TRBV15 . CATSRDKWENSPLHF TGTGCCACCAGCAGAGATAAATGGGAAAATTCACCCCTCCACTTT
TRBJ2-3 . TRBV20-1 . CSARDIPYIVDTQYF TGCAGTGCTAGAGATATACCCTATATAGTGGATACGCAGTATTTT
TRBJ2-7 few TRBV20-1 . CSAGLDRTYEQYF TGCAGTGCCGGACTGGACCGAACCTACGAGCAGTACTTC
TRBJ2-2 few TRBV4-1 . CASSARDKANTGELFF TGCGCCAGCAGCGCCCGGGACAAAGCGAACACCGGGGAGCTGTTTTTT
TRBJ1-6 many TRBV10-3 . CAIGTANSPLHF TGTGCCATCGGGACGGCTAATTCACCCCTCCACTTT
TRBJ2-5 many TRBV5-1 . CASSLEVETQYF TGCGCCAGCAGCTTGGAAGTGGAGACCCAGTACTTC
TRBJ1-4 . TRBV12-3/TRBV12-4 . CGSSQNEKLFF TGTGGCAGCAGTCAGAATGAAAAACTGTTTTTT
TRBJ1-6 few TRBV6-1 . CASRRTDFASSYNSPLHF TGTGCCAGCAGGAGGACGGATTTCGCTAGCTCCTATAATTCACCCCTCCACTTT
TRBJ2-7 . TRBV28 . CASSLGPSLREQYF TGTGCCAGCAGTCTCGGGCCCTCCCTCCGCGAGCAGTACTTC
TRBJ2-1 few TRBV7-9 . CASSQTPGGIFYEQFF TGTGCCAGCAGCCAAACTCCGGGCGGGATATTCTATGAGCAGTTCTTC
TRBJ2-3 . TRBV19 . CASSITAAATDTQYF TGTGCCAGTAGTATAACTGCGGCTGCCACAGATACGCAGTATTTT
TRBJ2-1 few TRBV15 TRBD1 CATSREPRDRTNNEQFF TGTGCCACCAGCAGAGAACCTCGGGACAGAACTAACAATGAGCAGTTCTTC
TRBJ1-5 . TRBV12-3/TRBV12-4 . CASSLGGGGRSNQPQHF TGTGCCAGCAGTTTAGGTGGTGGGGGCAGGAGCAATCAGCCCCAGCATTTT
TRBJ2-1 many TRBV24-1 . CATSDPRRVEQFF TGTGCCACCAGTGATCCCAGGCGCGTGGAGCAGTTCTTC
TRBJ2-2 many TRBV5-1 . CASSFFDSGITGELFF TGCGCCAGCAGCTTTTTTGACTCGGGGATCACCGGGGAGCTGTTTTTT